A selection of T cell receptor beta chains follows, all from one sample in a study of EBV T-cell therapy then PD-1 blockade in nasopharyngeal carcinoma. No antigens are known for them. Assay used: immunoSEQ multiplex PCR; TCRdb lists only in-frame clones, some missing. The table has about 20,000 clones, less than 90% seen once. Sample: CD8+ T cells from blood, taken at day 33 from a patient whose treatment included autologous EBV-specific T cells and nivolumab. The receptor source for this set is a man in his forties or fifties with nasopharyngeal carcinoma. Both conserved end residues are part of each CDR3. The order of the fields is V gene, D gene, clone size, J gene, CDR3 DNA, CDR3 protein. A D gene is named only where the DNA matches it firmly. Only part of the rows carry a size: once, few, many, or a class if the clone is expanded.

V: TRBV20-1; D: NA; size: NA; J: TRBJ2-7; DNA: TGCAGTGCTAGTTACGGGGGTTCCTACGAGCAGTACTTC; CDR3: CSASYGGSYEQYF
V: TRBV6-1; D: TRBD1; size: NA; J: TRBJ2-7; DNA: TGTGCCAGCAGTGAAACAGGGGCAAGCTCCTACGAGCAGTACTTC; CDR3: CASSETGASSYEQYF
V: TRBV27; D: NA; size: NA; J: TRBJ2-1; DNA: TGTGCCAGCAGTTGGGCAGTTCCCTACAATGAGCAGTTCTTC; CDR3: CASSWAVPYNEQFF
V: TRBV9; D: NA; size: NA; J: TRBJ2-1; DNA: TGTGCCAGCAGCCTCGGGGGCGTTGAGCAGTTCTTC; CDR3: CASSLGGVEQFF
V: TRBV9; D: NA; size: NA; J: TRBJ1-3; DNA: TGTGCCAGCAGCCCAGGGGGAAACACCATATATTTT; CDR3: CASSPGGNTIYF
V: TRBV9; D: TRBD1; size: NA; J: TRBJ2-7; DNA: TGTGCCAGCAGCGTAGTGGACAGGGGGCGGATTTACGAGCAGTACTTC; CDR3: CASSVVDRGRIYEQYF
V: TRBV14; D: NA; size: NA; J: TRBJ1-4; DNA: TGTGCCAGCAGCGCCGCGGGCACTGGGACTAATGAAAAACTGTTTTTT; CDR3: CASSAAGTGTNEKLFF
V: TRBV28; D: NA; size: NA; J: TRBJ2-7; DNA: TGTGCCAGCAGTCCGGTGGGGGTGGGGCCCGAGCAGTACTTC; CDR3: CASSPVGVGPEQYF
V: TRBV4-1; D: NA; size: NA; J: TRBJ2-7; DNA: TGCGCCAGCAGCCCCCCGACAGGAACCTACGAGCAGTACTTC; CDR3: CASSPPTGTYEQYF
V: TRBV9; D: TRBD1; size: once; J: TRBJ1-2; DNA: TGTGCCAGCAGCTACCGGACAGGGGCGGTGTCTGGCTACACCTTC; CDR3: CASSYRTGAVSGYTF
V: TRBV12-3/TRBV12-4; D: TRBD1; size: NA; J: TRBJ2-5; DNA: TGTGCCAGCCGACAGGGTTCAGTGGAGACCCAGTACTTC; CDR3: CASRQGSVETQYF
V: TRBV3-1/TRBV3-2; D: NA; size: NA; J: TRBJ2-3; DNA: TGTGCCAGCAGCCCCTGGGACCCCGGCACAGATACGCAGTATTTT; CDR3: CASSPWDPGTDTQYF
V: TRBV4-2; D: TRBD2; size: NA; J: TRBJ2-3; DNA: TGTGCCAGCAGCCAAGATCGCGGGGGAGGGTCAGATACGCAGTATTTT; CDR3: CASSQDRGGGSDTQYF
V: TRBV27; D: NA; size: NA; J: TRBJ1-2; DNA: TGTGCCAGCAGTGTCACAGGGTCGGCCTATGGCTACACCTTC; CDR3: CASSVTGSAYGYTF
V: TRBV29-1; D: TRBD1; size: NA; J: TRBJ1-2; DNA: TGCAGCGTCGAGACAGGGGGCGAGGGCTATGGCTACACCTTC; CDR3: CSVETGGEGYGYTF
V: TRBV6-5; D: NA; size: NA; J: TRBJ2-1; DNA: TGTGCCAGCAGTTATTACAGAAACAATGAGCAGTTCTTC; CDR3: CASSYYRNNEQFF
V: TRBV3-1/TRBV3-2; D: NA; size: NA; J: TRBJ1-1; DNA: TGTGCCAGCAGCCTGGGGGGGCCTAACACTGAAGCTTTCTTT; CDR3: CASSLGGPNTEAFF
V: TRBV12-5; D: TRBD1; size: NA; J: TRBJ1-1; DNA: TGTGCTAGTGGGGACAGGGGTGGGGACACTGAAGCTTTCTTT; CDR3: CASGDRGGDTEAFF
V: TRBV5-8; D: NA; size: NA; J: TRBJ1-1; DNA: TGTGCCAGCAGCTTGTTTGGGGATTCGAACACTGAAGCTTTCTTT; CDR3: CASSLFGDSNTEAFF
V: TRBV19; D: TRBD1; size: NA; J: TRBJ1-1; DNA: TGTGCCAGTACCCCACTCCAGGGGGCGACCACTGAAGCTTTCTTT; CDR3: CASTPLQGATTEAFF
V: TRBV4-1; D: NA; size: NA; J: TRBJ2-1; DNA: TGCGCCAGCAGCCCCCCCCTAGGGCTCAAATACAATGAGCAGTTCTTC; CDR3: CASSPPLGLKYNEQFF
V: TRBV7-3; D: NA; size: few; J: TRBJ2-1; DNA: TGTGCCAGCAGATCGGCCAGTAACAATGAGCAGTTCTTC; CDR3: CASRSASNNEQFF
V: TRBV5-4; D: NA; size: NA; J: TRBJ1-2; DNA: TGTGCCAGCACCCAAGGCTATGGCTACACCTTC; CDR3: CASTQGYGYTF
V: TRBV30; D: NA; size: NA; J: TRBJ1-2; DNA: TGTGCCTGCTGTGGCTATGGCTACACCTTC; CDR3: CACCGYGYTF
V: TRBV10-3; D: TRBD2; size: NA; J: TRBJ2-3; DNA: TGTGCCATCAGTGGTGTGGAGCGGGAAAGCACAGATACGCAGTATTTT; CDR3: CAISGVERESTDTQYF
V: TRBV5-1; D: NA; size: NA; J: TRBJ2-2; DNA: TGCGCCAGCTTTGCCTACGGCCCCACCGGGGAGCTGTTTTTT; CDR3: CASFAYGPTGELFF
V: TRBV13; D: NA; size: NA; J: TRBJ2-5; DNA: TGTGCCAGCACAGCTTGGGCAGGGGCAGAGACCCAGTACTTC; CDR3: CASTAWAGAETQYF
V: TRBV7-9; D: NA; size: NA; J: TRBJ2-2; DNA: TGTGCCAGCCCAAACCCCCCGGGCCCGAACAGTGGGGAGCTATTTTTT; CDR3: CASPNPPGPNSGELFF
V: TRBV6-5; D: NA; size: NA; J: TRBJ2-7; DNA: TGTGCCAGCAGTTACGGGGGGGACAGCTCCTACGAGCAGTACTTC; CDR3: CASSYGGDSSYEQYF
V: TRBV18; D: NA; size: NA; J: TRBJ2-7; DNA: TGTGCCAGCTCACCAGGCCCTCGGGAGCAGTACTTC; CDR3: CASSPGPREQYF
V: TRBV6-5; D: NA; size: NA; J: TRBJ1-2; DNA: TGTGCCAGCAGTTACGGCTTTGACAGACAGTATGGCTACACCTTC; CDR3: CASSYGFDRQYGYTF
V: TRBV5-1; D: NA; size: once; J: TRBJ2-2; DNA: TGCGCCAGCAGCTTGAACAGAAGGGACACCGGGGAGCTGTTTTTT; CDR3: CASSLNRRDTGELFF
V: TRBV7-9; D: NA; size: few; J: TRBJ1-6; DNA: TGTGCCAGCAGCTTAGTATTGGATAGCTCCTATAATTCACCCCTCCACTTT; CDR3: CASSLVLDSSYNSPLHF
V: TRBV27; D: NA; size: NA; J: TRBJ2-1; DNA: TGTGCCAGCAGTTTAATAGGAGCCCACAATGAGCAGTTCTTC; CDR3: CASSLIGAHNEQFF
V: TRBV3-1/TRBV3-2; D: NA; size: NA; J: TRBJ1-5; DNA: TGTGCCAGCAGCCAAGAGGCGGGTCGAGAAAGGGGTAGTCAGCCCCAGCATTTT; CDR3: CASSQEAGRERGSQPQHF
V: TRBV19; D: NA; size: NA; J: TRBJ2-7; DNA: TGTGCCAGTAGTTTCACCGGGCCCGGAACGATCTCCTACGAGCAGTACTTC; CDR3: CASSFTGPGTISYEQYF
V: TRBV9; D: NA; size: NA; J: TRBJ2-3; DNA: TGTGCCAGCAGCGTCGGGCTCGGCCAGGATACGCAGTATTTT; CDR3: CASSVGLGQDTQYF
V: TRBV29-1; D: NA; size: NA; J: TRBJ2-1; DNA: TGCAGCGCCATCCATTTTGAGCAGTTCTTC; CDR3: CSAIHFEQFF
V: TRBV13; D: NA; size: NA; J: TRBJ1-1; DNA: TGTGCCAGCAGCTTCCCACCAGTGCTCCGTCTTGGGGACAACACTGAAGCTTTCTTT; CDR3: CASSFPPVLRLGDNTEAFF
V: TRBV15; D: NA; size: NA; J: TRBJ2-3; DNA: TGTGCCACCAGCAGGGGATACAGGGCTCTTTACACAGATACGCAGTATTTT; CDR3: CATSRGYRALYTDTQYF
V: TRBV6-6; D: NA; size: once; J: TRBJ1-2; DNA: TGTGCCAGCAGTTACCTTGGGGAGGCGAACTATGGCTACACCTTC; CDR3: CASSYLGEANYGYTF
V: TRBV2; D: TRBD2; size: NA; J: TRBJ2-2; DNA: TGTGCCAGCAGTGCTCAGCGGGGGGCCGCGGGGGAGCTGTTTTTT; CDR3: CASSAQRGAAGELFF
V: TRBV4-3; D: NA; size: NA; J: TRBJ1-4; DNA: TGCGCCAGCAGCCCTTGGGGGGAGACTAATGAAAAACTGTTTTTT; CDR3: CASSPWGETNEKLFF
V: TRBV15; D: NA; size: NA; J: TRBJ1-2; DNA: TGTGCCACCAGCAGAAATATAAGGCAGGGAAACTATGGCTACACCTTC; CDR3: CATSRNIRQGNYGYTF
V: TRBV19; D: NA; size: NA; J: TRBJ2-2; DNA: TGTGCCAGTAGTCTAGGCGGAAGCCAGGGCACCGGGGAGCTGTTTTTT; CDR3: CASSLGGSQGTGELFF
V: TRBV6-5; D: NA; size: NA; J: TRBJ2-1; DNA: TGTGCCAGCAGCCTAACAGGGGGGGAGGTCAATGAGCAGTTCTTC; CDR3: CASSLTGGEVNEQFF
V: TRBV27; D: TRBD1; size: NA; J: TRBJ2-7; DNA: TGTGCCAGCAGTCTCCGGGACAGCACCTACGAGCAGTACTTC; CDR3: CASSLRDSTYEQYF
V: TRBV19; D: NA; size: NA; J: TRBJ2-3; DNA: TGTGCCAGTAGTCCACGGACCTTTGATACGCAGTATTTT; CDR3: CASSPRTFDTQYF
V: TRBV18; D: NA; size: NA; J: TRBJ2-5; DNA: TGTGCCAGCTCACCACTCACAGAAGAGACCCAGTACTTC; CDR3: CASSPLTEETQYF
V: TRBV18; D: NA; size: few; J: TRBJ1-2; DNA: TGTGCCAGCTCACCACCGGACACTAACTATGGCTACACCTTC; CDR3: CASSPPDTNYGYTF
V: TRBV5-4; D: NA; size: NA; J: TRBJ2-7; DNA: TGTGCCAGCAGCTCGGTTCCACCAGGTCGATCCTACGAGCAGTACTTC; CDR3: CASSSVPPGRSYEQYF
V: TRBV27; D: NA; size: NA; J: TRBJ1-2; DNA: TGTGCCAGCAGTTTATCGGAGGGGGAGCTACTGTATGGCTACACCTTC; CDR3: CASSLSEGELLYGYTF
V: TRBV6-2/TRBV6-3; D: NA; size: NA; J: TRBJ1-1; DNA: TGTGCCAGCAGTTTAAGAGAGAACACTGAAGCTTTCTTT; CDR3: CASSLRENTEAFF
V: TRBV5-1; D: NA; size: NA; J: TRBJ1-1; DNA: TGCGCCAGCAGCTTTACCGACGGGGACACTGAAGCTTTCTTT; CDR3: CASSFTDGDTEAFF
V: TRBV13; D: NA; size: once; J: TRBJ1-3; DNA: TGTGCCAGCAGCCGCTGGACCTCCGGAAACACCATATATTTT; CDR3: CASSRWTSGNTIYF
V: TRBV9; D: NA; size: NA; J: TRBJ1-1; DNA: TGTGCCAGCAGCGTAGGGGCAGGGACGAACACTGAAGCTTTCTTT; CDR3: CASSVGAGTNTEAFF
V: TRBV6-2/TRBV6-3; D: NA; size: NA; J: TRBJ1-5; DNA: TGTGCCAGCAGTTACGAGGGGCTCCCCCCATCAGCCTATCAGCCCCAGCATTTT; CDR3: CASSYEGLPPSAYQPQHF
V: TRBV7-9; D: NA; size: NA; J: TRBJ2-7; DNA: TGTGCCAGCAGCTTAGGGGTTTACGAGCAGTACTTC; CDR3: CASSLGVYEQYF
V: TRBV28; D: NA; size: NA; J: TRBJ1-5; DNA: TGTGCCAGCACCTGGGACGGTAATCAGCCCCAGCATTTT; CDR3: CASTWDGNQPQHF